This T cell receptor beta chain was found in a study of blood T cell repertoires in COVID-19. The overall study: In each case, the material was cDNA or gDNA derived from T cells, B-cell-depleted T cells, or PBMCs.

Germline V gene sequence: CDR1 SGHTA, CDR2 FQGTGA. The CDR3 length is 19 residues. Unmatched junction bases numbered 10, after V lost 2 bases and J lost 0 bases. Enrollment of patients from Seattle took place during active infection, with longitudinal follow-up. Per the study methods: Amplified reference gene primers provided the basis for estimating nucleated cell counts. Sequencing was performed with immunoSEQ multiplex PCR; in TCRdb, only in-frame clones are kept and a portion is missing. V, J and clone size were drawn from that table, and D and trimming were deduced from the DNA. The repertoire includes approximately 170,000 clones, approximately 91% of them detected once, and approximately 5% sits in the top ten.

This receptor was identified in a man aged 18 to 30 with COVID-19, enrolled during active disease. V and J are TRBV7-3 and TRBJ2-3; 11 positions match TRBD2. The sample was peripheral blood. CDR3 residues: CASSLRPSGRTKSTDTQYF. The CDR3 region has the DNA TGTGCCAGCAGCTTACGTCCTAGCGGGAGGACCAAGAGCACAGATACGCAGTATTTT.